One and the same sample provided the 25 T cell receptor beta chains below, sequenced in a study of human T cells and chemical hapten exposure. TCRdb passed the RACE reads through MiXCR, listing each CDR3 protein once. In the table there are over 65,000 distinct CDR3 sequences, about 10% of which are singletons. Time point described: patch test 1, 2 weeks after DPC sensitization. Treatment given: therapeutic diphenylcyclopropenone sensitization with weekly scalp DPC. The source was whole blood, collected in connection with sensitization to the hapten diphenylcyclopropenone (DPC). The receptors derive from a woman between 45 and 60 years old with alopecia areata. Some clones in this sample may be carry-over from other donors' samples.

This clonotype occurred many times. The V call is TRBV13, the J call TRBJ2-2; D gene ambiguous. In germline, CDR1 is PRHDT, CDR2 FYEKMQ (reference sequence). Trimming took off 5 bases at V and 1 base at J, with 8 bases between the two ends. The CDR3 runs to 14 residues. CDR3 nucleotide sequence: TGTGCCAGCAGCCTGCCCGGGAACACCGGGGAGCTGTTTTTT. It is translated as CASSLPGNTGELFF.

This clonotype came up many times. The rearrangement uses TRBV20-1 and TRBJ2-5; 11 nucleotides match TRBD2. Germline-derived CDR1 and CDR2 are DFQATT and SNEGSKA (reference sequence). CDR3 length equals 16 residues. Trimming took 3 bases from V and 1 from J; bases not matched to a gene: 7. This chain's CDR3 is CSARVSGTSGQETQYF. CDR3 nucleotide sequence: TGCAGTGCTAGGGTATCCGGGACTAGCGGCCAAGAGACCCAGTACTTC.

The chain links TRBV11-2 to TRBJ2-5, with 9 bases lining up with TRBD2. Germline trimming cut 5 bases from V and 2 bases from J; bases unmatched to any gene: 12. This CDR3 contains 17 residues. Germline CDR1 SGHAT, CDR2 FQNNGV. The DNA for the CDR3 is TGTGCCAGCAGCACGGGACTAGCTCTCATCCCTCAAGAGACCCAGTACTTC. This gives the protein CASSTGLALIPQETQYF.

At least ten counts were recorded for this clonotype. The chain carries TRBV20-1 and TRBJ2-1; TRBD2 aligns across 10 bases. Germline V gene data show CDR1 as DFQATT and CDR2 as SNEGSKA (reference sequence). V lost 5 bases, J lost 2 bases, and 6 bases stayed unmatched. The CDR3 has 15 residues. CDR3 loop: CSAQSGRDPYNEQFF. Here the CDR3 DNA reads TGCAGTGCTCAGAGCGGGAGGGACCCCTACAATGAGCAGTTCTTC.

This clonotype came up once. The chain is built from TRBV7-6 and TRBJ2-5, with 14 bases aligning to TRBD2. V lost 4 bases, J lost 5 bases, and 6 bases stayed unmatched. CDR3 size: 16 residues. CDR1 and CDR2 from the germline V gene are SGHVS and FNYEAQ. CDR3 region: CASSSFGTSGGETQYF. CDR3 DNA sequence: TGTGCCAGCAGCTCATTCGGGACTAGCGGGGGTGAGACCCAGTACTTC.

The sample holds many counts of this clonotype. V usage is TRBV12-3 or TRBV12-4 and J usage is TRBJ2-1; 14 nucleotides agree with TRBD2. The trim removed 1 base at V and 7 bases at J, leaving 3 bases unmatched. The CDR3 loop spans 16 amino acids. The CDR3 DNA reads TGTGCCAGCAGTTTAGGGACTAGCGGGGGGTGGAATGAGCAGTTCTTC. Its translation: CASSLGTSGGWNEQFF.

Remarks on this clonotype: A read error may be the cause here, since a much bigger clone is one base away. The chain employs TRBV7-2 and TRBJ2-3; TRBD2 matches 8 bases. The J segment lost 9 bases and the V segment lost 5 bases, leaving 19 bases of the junction unmatched. Germline CDR1 is SGHTA and CDR2 is FQGNSA. The CDR3 runs to 17 residues. DNA for the CDR3: TGTGCCAGCAGCCGTCCCGGGACTAACGGGGGGGCGCAGACGCAGTATTTT. It codes for CASSRPGTNGGAQTQYF.

In its sample, this clonotype was seen a few times. The chain has TRBV5-4 and TRBJ1-6, with 8 nucleotides matching TRBD1. The CDR3 runs to 17 residues. V was clipped by 3 bases and J by 10 bases; unmatched bases: 15. CDR1 and CDR2 (germline): SGHNT, YYREEE (reference sequence). CDR3 loop: CASSSGTGPHGGSPLHF. The DNA of the CDR3 is TGTGCCAGCAGCTCCGGGACAGGACCCCACGGAGGGTCACCCCTCCACTTT.

This clonotype was counted at least ten times. V usage is TRBV7-2 and J usage is TRBJ2-7; D is uncertain. Germline V lookup: CDR1 SGHTA, CDR2 FQGNSA. V was trimmed by 3 bases and J by 6 bases, leaving 9 bases between them. The CDR3 contains 12 residues. The chain's CDR3 is CASSFTMGEQYF. For the CDR3, the DNA is TGTGCCAGCAGCTTCACTATGGGCGAGCAGTACTTC.

V gene TRBV18 combines with J gene TRBJ1-6, with a tentative D call TRBD1 (5 bases). This CDR3 has 15 amino acids. Trimming took 3 bases from V and 5 from J, leaving 11 bases between them. Germline CDR1 and CDR2: KGHSH and LQKENI. CDR3 nucleotides: TGTGCCAGCTCACCTATGGGGGGGAATAATTCACCCCTCCACTTT. It codes for CASSPMGGNNSPLHF.

The J gene is TRBJ2-3, the V gene TRBV29-1; 13 nucleotides match TRBD2. The germline gives CDR1 SQVTM, CDR2 ANQGSEA. With 6 bases clipped from V and 9 bases from J, the junction kept 12 bases outside the gene matches. This CDR3 region has 15 residues. The CDR3 DNA reads TGCAGCGTCAACCCGGGACTAGCGGGACGGGAGACGCAGTATTTT. Translated, it gives CSVNPGLAGRETQYF.

This clonotype has ten or more counts. The chain carries TRBV27 and TRBJ1-4; 7 bases are a match to TRBD1. The CDR3 runs 15 residues. Germline values: CDR1 MNHEY, CDR2 SMNVEV (reference sequence). With V trimmed by 3 bases and J by 3 bases, 4 bases remained unmatched. The DNA for the CDR3 is TGTGCCAGCAGTTTGAGACAGGGCTCTAATGAAAAACTGTTTTTT. Its protein is CASSLRQGSNEKLFF.

The J gene is TRBJ2-3, the V gene TRBV9, with a tentative D call TRBD2 (6 bases). V lost 0 bases to trimming and J lost 5 bases, with 13 bases between them. The CDR3 sequence is 15 residues long. Germline CDR1 SGDLS, CDR2 YYNGEE. DNA for the CDR3: TGTGCCAGCAGCGTAGTGGGGGGTGTGAGAGATACGCAGTATTTT. It specifies CASSVVGGVRDTQYF.

This chain uses TRBV29-1 with TRBJ2-1, with 9 bases identical to TRBD2. Trimming cost V 4 bases and J 4 bases; bases outside gene matches: 5. Germline assignment: CDR1 SQVTM and CDR2 ANQGSEA. There are 14 residues in the CDR3. Here the CDR3 DNA reads TGCAGCGTTGCGACTAGCGGACGATACAATGAGCAGTTCTTC. Amino acids: CSVATSGRYNEQFF.

The table lists this clonotype with many counts. V and J are TRBV2 and TRBJ2-7; maybe TRBD1 (5 bases). The CDR3 runs to 13 residues. Germline V gene lookup returns CDR1 SNHLY and CDR2 FYNNEI. The V end was cut by 3 bases, the J end by 3 bases, with 9 bases between. The CDR3 DNA reads as TGTGCCAGCAGTGACCCTGACAGCTACGAGCAGTACTTC. It yields the protein CASSDPDSYEQYF.

The gene calls are TRBV30 and TRBJ2-7, with TRBD1 as a possible D gene (6 bases). CDR1 and CDR2 (germline): GTSNPN, SVGIG (reference sequence). The CDR3 extends over 17 amino acids. V dropped 3 bases and J dropped 2 bases, with 23 bases sitting between them. CDR3: CAWSHHLIRDTTYEQYF. In DNA, the CDR3 is TGTGCCTGGAGCCATCATCTGATCCGGGACACAACCTACGAGCAGTACTTC.

Comment on this clonotype: An end of the junction does not agree with germline; a read error may underlie this. This chain uses TRBV20-1 with TRBJ1-2, with a weak D call TRBD1 (5 bases). The CDR3 contains 15 residues. CDR1 DFQATT and CDR2 SNEGSKA come from the germline V gene (reference sequence). DNA for the CDR3: TGCAGTGCTAGAGATGGGAGGGGCGCTGAATATGGCTTCACCTTC. This sequence encodes CSARDGRGAEYGFTF.

This clonotype was seen ten or more times. The chain is built from TRBV5-1 and TRBJ2-7; no definite D call. This CDR3 comprises 15 residues. The ends were cut back, 0 bases at V and 0 bases at J, with 10 bases in the middle. Germline-derived CDR1 and CDR2 are SGHRS and YFSETQ. The CDR3 protein is CASSLEGRDSYEQYF. CDR3 nucleotides: TGCGCCAGCAGCTTGGAGGGCAGAGACTCCTACGAGCAGTACTTC.

This rearrangement joins TRBV11-3 to TRBJ2-2; the D gene could be TRBD1 or TRBD2 (5 bases each). The CDR3 extends over 17 amino acids. Looked up from germline, CDR1 is SGHNT and CDR2 is YENEEA. Between the trimmed V and J ends, which lost 5 bases and 1 base, there was a span of 17 bases. CDR3 sequence (DNA): TGTGCCAGCAGCCCGAGATGGGGGTTAGGGAACACCGGGGAGCTGTTTTTT. It encodes CASSPRWGLGNTGELFF.

This clonotype was observed many times. This sequence joins TRBV6-5 and TRBJ2-6, with D hard to call. The V end lost 6 bases, the J end lost 3 bases, and 3 bases lay between the germline ends. Germline V gene lookup returns CDR1 MNHEY and CDR2 SVGAGI. The CDR3 is made up of 12 amino acids. The CDR3 sequence: CASRRGANVLTF. The CDR3 nucleotides read TGTGCCAGCAGACGTGGGGCCAACGTCCTGACTTTC.

In this sample, this clonotype turned up many times. The chain carries TRBV10-2 and TRBJ1-3; no firm D call. V gave up 6 bases and J gave up 1 base, with 7 bases separating them. Looked up from germline, CDR1 is WSHSY and CDR2 is SAAADI. CDR3 length equals 13 residues. The DNA for the CDR3 is TGCGCCAGCAGGGACCCATCTGGAAACACCATATATTTT. Translated, it gives CASRDPSGNTIYF.

The chain couples TRBV10-1 to TRBJ1-2; TRBD1 is a possible D gene (5 bases). V was cut by 3 bases and J by 3 bases, with 8 bases left in between. CDR1 is WNHNN and CDR2 is SYGVQD in the germline V gene (reference sequence). The CDR3 is made up of 13 amino acids. CDR3 region: CASSESRDYGYTF. DNA of the CDR3: TGCGCCAGCAGTGAAAGCAGGGACTATGGCTACACCTTC.

This clonotype was detected a few times. The genes are TRBV20-1 and TRBJ1-6; TRBD1 agrees at 8 bases. The CDR3 has 15 amino acids. Germline CDR1 reads DFQATT; CDR2 reads SNEGSKA (reference sequence). J lost 7 bases, V lost 5 bases, and 10 bases had no gene match. The CDR3 nucleotides read TGCAGTGCTCCTACAGGGGGTATTGCGAATTCACCCCTCCACTTT. This sequence encodes CSAPTGGIANSPLHF.

V gene TRBV5-1 combines with J gene TRBJ1-3; D not certain. Trimming removed 5 bases at V and 9 bases at J, with 15 bases between. The CDR3 has 13 amino acids. CDR1 SGHRS and CDR2 YFSETQ come from the germline V gene. In DNA, the CDR3 is TGCGCCAGCAGTAATGGAGTAACACGCACCATATATTTT. The encoded protein is CASSNGVTRTIYF.

The chain employs TRBV5-1 and TRBJ1-5, with a weak D call TRBD1 (6 bases). V was shortened by 0 bases and J by 6 bases, with 10 bases between the two germline ends. The CDR3 is made up of 14 amino acids. The germline CDR1 and CDR2 sequences are SGHRS and YFSETQ. The CDR3 is CASSLDRAGQPQHF. The CDR3 DNA reads TGCGCCAGCAGCTTGGACAGGGCGGGTCAGCCCCAGCATTTT. The whole variable domain, filled in from reference TRBV5-1 and TRBJ1-5, reads KAGVTQTPRYLIKTRGQQVTLSCSPISGHRSVSWYQQTPGQGLQFLFEYFSETQRNKGNFPGRFSGRQFSNSRSEMNVSTLELGDSALYLCASSLDRAGQPQHFGDGTRLSIL.